This T cell receptor (beta chain) was captured by sequencing in a study of CD8+ T cells in alopecia areata. RNA extraction and reverse transcription yielded cDNA as sequencing template. Data came from immunoSEQ multiplex PCR; TCRdb stores just in-frame clones and leaves some out. The sample holds a few hundred thousand clones; approximately 72% are singletons and the top ten take roughly 1.2%. V dropped 5 bases and J dropped 0 bases, with 10 bases sitting between them. Germline V gene sequence: CDR1 SQVTM, CDR2 ANQGSEA. This CDR3 contains 13 residues. This clone was seen a handful of times. Treatment indicated: oral pan-JAK inhibitor, 5-10 mg twice daily.

The sequence was obtained from a human donor with alopecia areata. This chain connects TRBV29-1 to TRBJ1-1; D unresolved. The source was CD4+ T cells sorted from blood, collected at approximately week 45, from a patient treated with tofacitinib. CDR3 loop: CSVHQVVNTEAFF. DNA of the CDR3: TGCAGCGTTCACCAGGTGGTGAACACTGAAGCTTTCTTT.